A single sample gave rise to the 8 T cell receptor beta chains below, sequenced in a study of cytomegalovirus exposure and HLA in healthy donors. The PCR was carried out with 60 Vbeta primers and 13 Jbeta primers. Profiling relied on immunoSEQ multiplex PCR, and the TCRdb table lists in-frame clones only, not all of them. Of around 91,000 clones in the sample, around 78% were seen once. Source material: PBMCs. The receptors were gathered from a male donor in good health and CMV-seropositive.

The V gene is TRBV5-6, the J gene TRBJ2-7; 7 bases match TRBD1. Germline CDR1 SGHDT, CDR2 YYEEEE. The CDR3 is made up of 15 amino acids. V gave up 1 base and J gave up 3 bases; unmatched junction bases: 7. CDR3 nucleotide sequence: TGTGCCAGCAGCTTGTTCGGGACAGCAGTCTACGAGCAGTACTTC. Amino acid sequence: CASSLFGTAVYEQYF. Full variable domain (outside the CDR3, taken from reference TRBV5-6 and TRBJ2-7): DAGVTQSPTHLIKTRGQQVTLRCSPKSGHDTVSWYQQALGQGPQFIFQYYEEEERQRGNFPDRFSGHQFPNYSSELNVNALLLGDSALYLCASSLFGTAVYEQYFGPGTRLTVT.

The chain couples TRBV9 to TRBJ2-2; TRBD1 is a possible D gene (6 bases). The CDR3 spans 16 residues. Germline CDR1 reads SGDLS; CDR2 reads YYNGEE. V was trimmed by 1 base and J by 0 bases, leaving 10 bases between them. In DNA, the CDR3 is TGTGCCAGCAGCGTATCTGGGGGCACGAACACCGGGGAGCTGTTTTTT. It codes for CASSVSGGTNTGELFF.

The chain combines TRBV7-3 with TRBJ2-1; 7 bases are shared with TRBD2. The germline V gene has CDR1 SGHTA and CDR2 FQGTGA. The length of the CDR3 is 16 residues. J lost 3 bases, V lost 5 bases, and 10 bases had no gene match. Here the CDR3 reads CASSRDGGSDYNEQFF. The CDR3 DNA sequence: TGTGCCAGCAGCCGGGACGGGGGGTCCGACTACAATGAGCAGTTCTTC.

There are a few counts of this clone. The CDR3 spells CAWSVRLYTEAFF. In DNA form, the CDR3 reads TGTGCCTGGAGTGTGCGTCTGTACACTGAAGCTTTCTTT. The J gene is TRBJ1-1, the V gene TRBV30; D ambiguous. Germline V gene data show CDR1 as GTSNPN and CDR2 as SVGIG (reference sequence). There are 13 residues in the CDR3. Trimming removed 0 bases from V and 3 bases from J, with 8 bases in between.

This clone counts as medium-sized. Other nucleotide sequences in the sample specify the same CDR3. The J gene is TRBJ2-1, the V gene TRBV19; maybe TRBD1 (5 bases). The V end lost 3 bases, the J end lost 2 bases, and 11 bases lay between the germline ends. The CDR3 spans 15 residues. Germline loops: CDR1 LNHDA, CDR2 SQIVND (reference sequence). In nucleotides, the CDR3 is TGTGCCAGTAGTATTGTCACAGGCCCCTACAATGAGCAGTTCTTC. This translates into CASSIVTGPYNEQFF.

A single count supports this clone. The chain links TRBV12-5 to TRBJ2-1, with TRBD2 matching over 9 bases. Trimming cost V 9 bases and J 7 bases; bases outside gene matches: 13. This CDR3 comprises 15 residues. Germline loops: CDR1 LGHNT, CDR2 FRNRAP. CDR3 bases: TGTGCTAGGGTAACTAGGCGGGAGGGGGTGAATGAGCAGTTCTTC. This encodes CARVTRREGVNEQFF.

V and J are TRBV28 and TRBJ1-5; 8 bases are a match to TRBD1. Germline V gives CDR1 MDHEN, CDR2 SYDVKM. V lost 6 bases and J lost 6; bases outside the gene matches: 13. The CDR3 runs to 16 residues. The CDR3 protein is CASSLTPDRGFQPQHF. Here the CDR3 DNA reads TGTGCCAGCAGCCTTACTCCCGACAGGGGTTTTCAGCCCCAGCATTTT.

The V call is TRBV28, the J call TRBJ2-5, with 11 bases matching TRBD2. The CDR3 length is 16 residues. CDR1 is MDHEN, CDR2 SYDVKM, per germline. The V segment lost 2 bases and the J segment 1 base; nucleotides outside the gene matches: 3. The CDR3 reads CASSLTTSGAQETQYF. Here the CDR3 DNA reads TGTGCCAGCAGTTTAACGACTAGCGGGGCCCAAGAGACCCAGTACTTC.